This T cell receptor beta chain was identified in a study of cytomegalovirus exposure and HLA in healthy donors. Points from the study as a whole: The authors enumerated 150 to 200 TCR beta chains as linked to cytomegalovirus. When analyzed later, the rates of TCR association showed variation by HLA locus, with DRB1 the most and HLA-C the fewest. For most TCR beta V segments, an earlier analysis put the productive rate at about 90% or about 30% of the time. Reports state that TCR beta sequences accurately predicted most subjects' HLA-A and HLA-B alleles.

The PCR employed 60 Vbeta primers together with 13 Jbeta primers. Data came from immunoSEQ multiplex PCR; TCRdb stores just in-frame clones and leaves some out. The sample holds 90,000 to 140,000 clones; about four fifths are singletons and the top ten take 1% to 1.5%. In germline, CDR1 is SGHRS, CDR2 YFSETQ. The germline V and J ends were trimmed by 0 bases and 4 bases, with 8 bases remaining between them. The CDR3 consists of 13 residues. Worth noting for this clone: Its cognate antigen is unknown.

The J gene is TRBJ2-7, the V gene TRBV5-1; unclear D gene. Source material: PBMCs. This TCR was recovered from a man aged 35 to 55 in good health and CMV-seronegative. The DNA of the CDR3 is TGCGCCAGCAGCTTGGGCGGAAAGTACGAGCAGTACTTC. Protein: CASSLGGKYEQYF. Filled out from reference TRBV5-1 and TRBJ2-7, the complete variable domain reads KAGVTQTPRYLIKTRGQQVTLSCSPISGHRSVSWYQQTPGQGLQFLFEYFSETQRNKGNFPGRFSGRQFSNSRSEMNVSTLELGDSALYLCASSLGGKYEQYFGPGTRLTVT.